Each of the 7 T cell receptor beta chains below was sequenced from the same sample in a study of OX40 agonist ivuxolimab in advanced cancers. Only in-frame clones appear in the TCRdb table, and some are missing; sequencing was by immunoSEQ multiplex PCR. The sample includes about 98,000 clones, around 90% of them seen just once. Source: CD4+ or CD8+ T cells sorted from blood, taken in a trial of the OX40 agonist ivuxolimab. The receptor set was obtained from an adult with an advanced solid tumor such as melanoma, head and neck, liver or kidney cancer.

As to this clone: The junction departs from the called germline gene at one end, perhaps through a read error. V usage is TRBV5-1 and J usage is TRBJ2-3; no definite D call. Germline V lookup: CDR1 SGHRS, CDR2 YFSETQ. The CDR3 loop spans 14 amino acids. Here the CDR3 reads CASSLARRTDTQYF. The DNA for the CDR3 is TGCGCCAGCAGCTTGGCAAGACGCACGGATACGCAGTATTTT.

J is TRBJ2-2 and V is TRBV5-1; D unclear. The CDR3 length is 13 residues. The germline V and J ends were trimmed by 3 bases and 6 bases, with 9 bases remaining between them. From germline, CDR1 is SGHRS and CDR2 YFSETQ. The CDR3 DNA is TGCGCCAGCAGCTGGAGTGCGGCCGGGGAGCTGTTTTTT. Translation: CASSWSAAGELFF.

The V and J genes are TRBV19 and TRBJ1-5; no reliable D call. Trimming cost V 5 bases and J 7 bases, with 9 bases left between them. The CDR3 extends over 12 amino acids. The germline V gene has CDR1 LNHDA and CDR2 SQIVND (reference sequence). The DNA for the CDR3 is TGTGCCAGTAGTTTTCCGGTACAGCCCCAGCATTTT. Translating gives CASSFPVQPQHF.

The chain has TRBV19 and TRBJ2-7, with a possible D match to TRBD1 (5 bases). V shed 5 bases and J shed 3 bases, with 14 bases lying between them. CDR3 length equals 14 residues. Germline assignment: CDR1 LNHDA and CDR2 SQIVND (reference sequence). CDR3 residues: CASSYRPLGYEQYF. The CDR3, as DNA: TGTGCCAGTAGTTACAGGCCCCTAGGCTACGAGCAGTACTTC.

This clone has a handful of counts. This sequence joins TRBV11-2 and TRBJ1-4; no clear D. Trimming took 6 bases from V and 6 from J, leaving 11 bases between them. The CDR3 spans 13 residues. Germline CDR1 SGHAT, CDR2 FQNNGV. CDR3 DNA sequence: TGTGCCAGCAGACGCTGGCAGGATGAAAAACTGTTTTTT. This sequence encodes CASRRWQDEKLFF. Based on the CDR3 plus reference TRBV11-2 and TRBJ1-4, the full variable domain is EAGVAQSPRYKIIEKRQSVAFWCNPISGHATLYWYQQILGQGPKLLIQFQNNGVVDDSQLPKDRFSAERLKGVDSTLKIQPAKLEDSAVYLCASRRWQDEKLFFGSGTQLSVL.

The chain combines TRBV5-6 with TRBJ2-6; the D gene could be TRBD1 or TRBD2 (5 bases each). Germline loops: CDR1 SGHDT, CDR2 YYEEEE. V was clipped by 3 bases and J by 5 bases, with 15 bases between them. The CDR3 is 16 residues long. Here the CDR3 DNA reads TGTGCCAGCAGCTCCGGGACGCTTGGGTGGGCCAACGTCCTGACTTTC. This encodes CASSSGTLGWANVLTF.

This clone was observed many times. The J gene is TRBJ1-3, the V gene TRBV10-2; D not resolved. The CDR3 is 14 amino acids. Trimming pared 8 bases from V and 4 bases from J, leaving 15 bases between. From germline, CDR1 is WSHSY and CDR2 SAAADI. The CDR3 loop reads CASGPAVIGNTIYF. Written as DNA, the CDR3 is TGCGCCAGCGGACCGGCAGTAATAGGAAACACCATATATTTT.